This TCR beta chain was retrieved from a study of tumor-infiltrating lymphocytes in primary liver carcinoma. Across the study: Those enrolled were patients of both sexes, who were aged 30 to 69 years. There were roughly 3.65 to 7.13 million productive TCRbeta reads per sample, a yield similar across tissue types.

Co-extraction of both nucleic acids (RNA and DNA) used about 19-33 mg of unsorted bulk tissue. Regarding the study as a whole: The 250 largest clones made up significantly more of tumor than blood repertoires (p = 0.039).

Germline V CDR1 and CDR2: MNHEY, SVGAGI. This CDR3 is 14 amino acids long. Constant-region priming of around 500 ng total RNA yielded TCR beta cDNA. Slightly modified ARM-PCR served as the procedure for the TCR beta libraries. These libraries came from three rounds of nested multiplex PCR. It was with TRBV1-TRBV30 forward primers and a C-beta reverse primer that the first two PCR rounds were run, at roughly 11 cycles each. MiXCR was run by TCRdb on the multiplex PCR reads, yielding one entry per CDR3 protein. The profile shows more than 75,000 distinct CDR3 sequences, approximately 77% of them singletons. As to this clonotype: Its cognate antigen is unknown. The junction departs from germline at one end; a sequencing error may be responsible.

The sequence was obtained from a middle-aged man with primary liver carcinoma and hepatitis B virus infection. V gene TRBV6-5 combines with J gene TRBJ1-1; D is undetermined. The sample was liver tumor tissue from sampling region 1. As for subset: tumor region T1, superior pole. The CDR3 protein is CASSPPGGSTDVLF. CDR3 bases: TGTGCCAGCAGTCCCCCGGGAGGAAGCACTGATGTTCTCTTT.